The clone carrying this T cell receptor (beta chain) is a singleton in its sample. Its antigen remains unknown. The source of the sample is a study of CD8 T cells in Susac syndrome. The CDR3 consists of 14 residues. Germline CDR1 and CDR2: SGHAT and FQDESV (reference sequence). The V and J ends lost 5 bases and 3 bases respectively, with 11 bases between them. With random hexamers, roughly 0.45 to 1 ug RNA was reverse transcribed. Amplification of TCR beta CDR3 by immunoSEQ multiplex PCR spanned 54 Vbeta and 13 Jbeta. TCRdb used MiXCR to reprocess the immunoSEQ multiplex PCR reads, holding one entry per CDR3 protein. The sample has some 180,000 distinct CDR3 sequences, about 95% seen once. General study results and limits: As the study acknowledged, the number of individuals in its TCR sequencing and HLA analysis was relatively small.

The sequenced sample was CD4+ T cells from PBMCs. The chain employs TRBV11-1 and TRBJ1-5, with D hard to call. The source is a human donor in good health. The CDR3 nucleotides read TGTGCCAGCAGCCTAGACCCTTACAATCAGCCCCAGCATTTT. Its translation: CASSLDPYNQPQHF.